A single T cell receptor (beta chain) is shown here with its context. Its antigen is unknown. The data derive from a study of T cells in Graves' hyperthyroidism and ophthalmopathy. Study-wide results and limits: Onset of ophthalmopathy came a median around 7.1 months after the model predicted it.

Regions amplified from RNA transcripts were the TCR beta CDR3 regions. HTBI primers drove first-round RT-PCR of the TCR CDR3. MiXCR was run by TCRdb on the multiplex PCR reads, yielding one entry per CDR3 protein. The sample carries under 700,000 distinct CDR3 sequences, 46% recorded once. Exclusion of patients followed from uncontrolled infection, other autoimmune disease, pregnancy or lactation. The CDR3 extends over 16 amino acids. Germline V CDR1 and CDR2: SNHLY, FYNNEI. Trimming pared 6 bases from V and 2 bases from J, leaving 19 bases between. The sequenced material came from peripheral blood or thyroid tissue (not recorded which). This clonotype was obtained from a woman aged 18-30 years with Graves' hyperthyroidism. The V gene is TRBV2, the J gene TRBJ1-2; a weak D match, TRBD1 (5 bases). The CDR3 here is CASSWGRNPTNYGYTF. CDR3 bases: TGTGCCAGCAGCTGGGGACGGAACCCAACGAACTATGGCTACACCTTC.